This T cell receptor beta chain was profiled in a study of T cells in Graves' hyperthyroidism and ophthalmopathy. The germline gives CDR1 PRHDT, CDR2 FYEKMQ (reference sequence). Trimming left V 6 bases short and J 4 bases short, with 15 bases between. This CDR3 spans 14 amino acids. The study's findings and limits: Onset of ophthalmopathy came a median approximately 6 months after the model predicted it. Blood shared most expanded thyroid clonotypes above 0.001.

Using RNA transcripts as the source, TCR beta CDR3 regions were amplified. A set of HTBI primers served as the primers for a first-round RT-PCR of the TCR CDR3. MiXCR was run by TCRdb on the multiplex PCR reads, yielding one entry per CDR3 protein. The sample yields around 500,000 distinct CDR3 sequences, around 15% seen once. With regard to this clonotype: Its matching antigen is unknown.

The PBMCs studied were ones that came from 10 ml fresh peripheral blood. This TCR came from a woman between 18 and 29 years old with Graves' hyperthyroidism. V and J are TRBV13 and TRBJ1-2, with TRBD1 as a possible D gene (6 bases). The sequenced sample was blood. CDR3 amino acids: CASRAFLDSYGYTF. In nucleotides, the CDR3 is TGTGCCAGCAGAGCCTTCCTGGACAGCTATGGCTACACCTTC.